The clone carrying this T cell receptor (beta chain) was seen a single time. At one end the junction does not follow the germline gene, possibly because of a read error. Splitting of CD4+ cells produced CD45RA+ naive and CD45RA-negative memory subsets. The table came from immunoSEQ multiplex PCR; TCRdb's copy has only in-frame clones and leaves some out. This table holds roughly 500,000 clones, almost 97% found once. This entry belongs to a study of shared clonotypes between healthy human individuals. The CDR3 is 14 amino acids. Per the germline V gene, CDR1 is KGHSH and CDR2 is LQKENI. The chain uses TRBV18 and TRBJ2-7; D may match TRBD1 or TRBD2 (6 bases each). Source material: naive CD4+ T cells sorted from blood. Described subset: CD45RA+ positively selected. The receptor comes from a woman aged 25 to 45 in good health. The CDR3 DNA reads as TGTGCCAGCACACCGCGGCAGGGGAGGTACGAGCAGTACTTC. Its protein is CASTPRQGRYEQYF. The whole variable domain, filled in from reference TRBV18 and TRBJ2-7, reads NAGVMQNPRHLVRRRGQEARLRCSPMKGHSHVYWYRQLPEEGLKFMVYLQKENIIDESGMPKERFSAEFPKEGPSILRIQQVVRGDSAAYFCASTPRQGRYEQYFGPGTRLTVT.